Listed below are T cell receptor beta chains from one sample, sequenced in a study of blood T cell repertoires in COVID-19. TCRdb's table, derived via immunoSEQ multiplex PCR, lists solely in-frame clones and lacks some. In the table there are 100,000 or so clones, roughly 92% of which are singletons. Sequenced material: peripheral blood. Receptors originate from a man aged 50 to 59 with active COVID-19. Both conserved end residues are part of each CDR3. Fields, in order: V gene, clone size, J gene, D gene, CDR3 DNA, CDR3 protein. D genes are given only for firm matches. The size of a clone is reported for some rows only, either as once, few or many, or as a class for expanded clones.

TRBV7-7	once	TRBJ2-2	TRBD2	TGTGCCAGCAGCTCAATGAGCGCGGGAGTCTCCGGGGAGCTGTTTTTT	CASSSMSAGVSGELFF
TRBV7-9	.	TRBJ2-3	TRBD2	TGTGCCAGCAGCCCGAGCGGGGGGGCCTTCACAGATACGCAGTATTTT	CASSPSGGAFTDTQYF
TRBV5-5	.	TRBJ2-1	TRBD2	TGTGCCAGCAGCTTGGGACTAGCAAAAAAATTCTTC	CASSLGLAKKFF
TRBV19	.	TRBJ2-5	.	TGTGCCAGTAGTATAGACTCGGGTGGCGTTCAGACCCAGTACTTC	CASSIDSGGVQTQYF
TRBV7-2	.	TRBJ1-3	TRBD1	TGTGCCAGCAGCTTATCTCCAGGGGGCGTTCGGGGAAACACCATATATTTT	CASSLSPGGVRGNTIYF
TRBV6-5	.	TRBJ1-1	TRBD1	TGTGCCTCCTCGAACAGGGGAGCGACTGAAGCTTTCTTT	CASSNRGATEAFF
TRBV19	.	TRBJ2-7	.	TGTGCCAGTAGTATAGACAGGGCCCCCTACGAGCAGTACTTC	CASSIDRAPYEQYF
TRBV11-2	.	TRBJ1-4	.	TGTGCCAGCAGCTGGGGGGGATCGGGTAATGAAAAACTGTTTTTT	CASSWGGSGNEKLFF
TRBV5-6	.	TRBJ2-5	TRBD1	TGTGCCGCCGGGACAGGTCAAGAGACCCAGTACTTC	CAAGTGQETQYF
TRBV15	once	TRBJ2-2	.	TGTGCCACCAGCAGCACTACGAACACCGGGGAGCTGTTTTTT	CATSSTTNTGELFF
TRBV3-1/TRBV3-2	.	TRBJ2-1	TRBD2	TGTGCCAGCAGCCAAGACCGACTAGCGGGGGGGTTCAATGAGCAGTTCTTC	CASSQDRLAGGFNEQFF
TRBV2	.	TRBJ2-2	.	TGTGCCAGCAGTGGCCGAGCGGACGTCAGGTCCGGGGAGCTGTTTTTT	CASSGRADVRSGELFF
TRBV5-4	few	TRBJ1-2	TRBD1	TGTGCCAGCAGCCCGAGACAGGGACGGAACTATGGCTACACCTTC	CASSPRQGRNYGYTF
TRBV10-1	.	TRBJ1-1	.	TGCGCCAGCAGTGCCCGACAGACTAACACTGAAGCTTTCTTT	CASSARQTNTEAFF
TRBV12-5	.	TRBJ2-6	TRBD1	TGTGCTAGTGGTTTGGCACAGGGGAGCTCTGGGGCCAACGTCCTGACTTTC	CASGLAQGSSGANVLTF
TRBV9	.	TRBJ2-1	TRBD2	TGTGCCACCCCGGGACTAGCGGGAGCTGAGCAGTTCTTC	CATPGLAGAEQFF
TRBV18	.	TRBJ1-2	TRBD1	TGTGCCAGCTCACCTACGGGACAGAGTAGTTCTAATAACTATGGCTACACCTTC	CASSPTGQSSSNNYGYTF
TRBV6-5	.	TRBJ2-5	TRBD1	TGTGCCAGCAGTTACGGGACAGCTAACCAAGAGACCCAGTACTTC	CASSYGTANQETQYF
TRBV18	.	TRBJ2-3	TRBD1	TGTGCCAGCTCACCAACCGGGACAGGTATCACAGATACGCAGTATTTT	CASSPTGTGITDTQYF
TRBV24-1	.	TRBJ2-5	.	TGTGCCACCAGTGATTCGGGACACTCAGAGACCCAGTACTTC	CATSDSGHSETQYF
TRBV19	few	TRBJ1-5	.	TGTGCCAGTAGCCCTAGGGGGGGCGACAATCAGCCCCAGCATTTT	CASSPRGGDNQPQHF
TRBV19	.	TRBJ1-5	.	TGTGCCAGTAGCCCCCCGGAGGGAAGGGTTCAGCCCCAGCATTTT	CASSPPEGRVQPQHF
TRBV6-5	.	TRBJ2-1	.	TGTGCCAGCAGTAACCAGGGACTTTACAATGAGCAGTTCTTC	CASSNQGLYNEQFF
TRBV6-2/TRBV6-3	.	TRBJ1-5	.	TGTGCCAGCAGTTACGACTTAATCGGGGTAAATCCTACGGGTGTGCCCCAGCATTTT	CASSYDLIGVNPTGVPQHF
TRBV5-1	.	TRBJ2-1	TRBD1	TGCGCCAGCAGCTTATTGGACAGGGGTGGCAATGAGCAGTTCTTC	CASSLLDRGGNEQFF
TRBV4-2	once	TRBJ2-1	.	TGTGCCAGCAGCCGGGTCCCTCCGGATCTTAAGTACAGCTCCTACAATGAGCAGTTCTTC	CASSRVPPDLKYSSYNEQFF
TRBV5-4	.	TRBJ2-2	TRBD2	TGTGCCAGCAGCTCGTCGGGGAGGGTCTCGAACACCGGGGAGCTGTTTTTT	CASSSSGRVSNTGELFF